Listed below are T cell receptor beta chains from one sample, sequenced in a study of T-cell reconstitution after alpha-beta-depleted transplantation in children. TCRdb called the PCR reads again in MiXCR, with one record for every CDR3 protein. The sample lists around 50,000 distinct CDR3 sequences, 50% to 55% occurring once. The sample in question was peripheral blood, obtained before TCRalphabeta/CD19-depleted stem cell transplant. These TCRs come from a boy under two years old with SCID, due to receive a stem cell transplant. Each CDR3 is given with its conserved first and last residue. D genes are given only for firm matches. Clone sizes are given selectively: once, few, many, or a class where the clone is expanded.

TRBJ2-5,.,15,TRBD2,TRBV6-5,TGTGCCAGCAGTTTCCAGCGGGGGGCCCAAGAGACCCAGTACTTC,CASSFQRGAQETQYF
TRBJ2-3,few,14,TRBD2,TRBV7-2,TGTGCCAGCAGCACGACTAGCGGGGCATATACGCAGTATTTT,CASSTTSGAYTQYF
TRBJ2-7,.,16,.,TRBV6-5,TGTGCCAGCAGTTCCGCTACCTGGAGGGGCGGATACGAGCAGTACTTC,CASSSATWRGGYEQYF
TRBJ1-6,.,14,.,TRBV5-1,TGCGCCAGCAGCCCTCAGGGGTCGAATTCACCCCTCCACTTT,CASSPQGSNSPLHF
TRBJ1-1,many,14,.,TRBV5-1,TGCGCCAGCACCCCGGACAGCTTGAACACTGAAGCTTTCTTT,CASTPDSLNTEAFF
TRBJ1-2,.,15,TRBD1,TRBV2,TGTGCCAGCAGTGAAGGGGCAGGGGGCCTCTATGGCTACACCTTC,CASSEGAGGLYGYTF
TRBJ2-1,many,14,.,TRBV7-3,TGTGCCAGCAGCTTGGCAGGGGGGCTCAATGAGCAGTTCTTC,CASSLAGGLNEQFF
TRBJ2-1,few,15,TRBD1,TRBV27,TGTGCCAGCAGTTCCCCAGGACAGGGGCGGAATGAGCAGTTCTTC,CASSSPGQGRNEQFF
TRBJ1-5,.,15,.,TRBV6-1,TGTGCCAGCAGTGAGGGGCAGGTGGGCAATCAGCCCCAGCATTTT,CASSEGQVGNQPQHF
TRBJ2-2,.,14,.,TRBV9,TGTGCCAGCAGCGTAGTAGCGAACACCGGGGAGCTGTTTTTT,CASSVVANTGELFF
TRBJ2-3,medium-sized,14,.,TRBV25-1,TGTGCCAGCAGTGAAGAGACGGCGTCAGATACGCAGTATTTT,CASSEETASDTQYF
TRBJ2-7,once,15,.,TRBV12-5,TGTGCTAGTGGTTTGGTAGTGGCCGACTCCTACGAGCAGTACTTC,CASGLVVADSYEQYF
TRBJ1-1,.,15,TRBD1,TRBV18,TGTGCCAGCTCACCCATACAGGGGGTGGTGAGTGAAGCTTTCTTT,CASSPIQGVVSEAFF
TRBJ2-1,.,16,TRBD2,TRBV6-5,TGTGCCAGCAGTTCCCTTAGCGGGGGGGCTGCGAATGAGCAGTTCTTC,CASSSLSGGAANEQFF
TRBJ1-1,.,14,.,TRBV6-1,TGTGCCAGCATCCCCGCCGGAGTGAACACTGAAGCTTTCTTT,CASIPAGVNTEAFF
TRBJ2-7,.,13,.,TRBV5-1,TGCGCCAGCAGCGCAGGGGTATCCTACGAGCAGTACTTC,CASSAGVSYEQYF
TRBJ1-2,many,16,TRBD1,TRBV28,TGTGCCAGCAGTTTATCGCCGGGACAGGGGGGCTATGGCTACACCTTC,CASSLSPGQGGYGYTF
TRBJ2-1,few,14,TRBD1,TRBV7-6,TGTGCCAGCAGCTTACGGGACAGGGTGGATGAGCAGTTCTTC,CASSLRDRVDEQFF
TRBJ2-3,few,18,TRBD2,TRBV5-6,TGTGCCAGCAGCTGGGAGGGTAATAGCGGGTCGGGCACAGATACGCAGTATTTT,CASSWEGNSGSGTDTQYF
TRBJ1-5,few,15,TRBD1,TRBV9,TGTGCCAGCAGCTTAGCAGGGGGGAGCAATCAGCCCCAGCATTTT,CASSLAGGSNQPQHF
TRBJ2-2,few,15,.,TRBV6-5,TGTGCCAGCAGTTACGGAGGGGATGGCACCGGGGAGCTGTTTTTT,CASSYGGDGTGELFF
TRBJ2-1,.,16,TRBD2,TRBV20-1,TGCAGTGCCCTCGGGACTAGCGCAGGCTCCTACAATGAGCAGTTCTTC,CSALGTSAGSYNEQFF
TRBJ2-1,many,18,TRBD2,TRBV7-2,TGTGCCAGCAGCTTAGCATCAGCGGGAGAGTCCTCCTACAATGAGCAGTTCTTC,CASSLASAGESSYNEQFF
TRBJ2-3,.,16,.,TRBV11-2,TGTGCCAGCAGCTCCCCAAGGGCGGGGGCCGTAGATACGCAGTATTTT,CASSSPRAGAVDTQYF
TRBJ2-7,few,15,TRBD1,TRBV7-3,TGTGCCAGCAGCTTTACTCCGGACAGGGCCTACGAGCAGTACTTC,CASSFTPDRAYEQYF
TRBJ2-1,few,14,.,TRBV6-2/TRBV6-3,TGTGCCAGCGATCAGTCGGGCTCCTACAATGAGCAGTTCTTC,CASDQSGSYNEQFF
TRBJ2-2,many,17,.,TRBV20-1,TGCAGTGCTAGAGATCTCGGTGGGGGGGCCACGTATGGGGAGCTGTTTTTT,CSARDLGGGATYGELFF
TRBJ2-3,.,13,.,TRBV3-1,TGTGCCAGCAGCCAAGATCCCGAAGATACGCAGTATTTT,CASSQDPEDTQYF
TRBJ1-1,.,14,TRBD1,TRBV7-8,TGTGCCAGCAGGAGGGGACAGGGGAACACTGAAGCTTTCTTT,CASRRGQGNTEAFF
TRBJ1-1,.,16,TRBD1,TRBV7-8,TGTGCCAGCAGCTTAGCAGGGACAGGAGCCCCATTGTCGGCTTTCTTT,CASSLAGTGAPLSAFF
TRBJ2-7,few,13,TRBD1,TRBV20-1,TGCAGTGCCTTCAAGGGACAGGCGGGCGAGCAGTACTTC,CSAFKGQAGEQYF
TRBJ2-6,many,16,.,TRBV15,TGTGCCACCAGCAGAACATTTAGCTCTGGGGCCAACGTCCTGACTTTC,CATSRTFSSGANVLTF
TRBJ2-1,few,17,TRBD2,TRBV10-3,TGTGCCATCACGGGGACTAGCGGGGGGGCATTGAACAATGAGCAGTTCTTC,CAITGTSGGALNNEQFF
TRBJ1-2,few,16,TRBD1,TRBV20-1,TGCAGTGCCCCGACAGGGAAAGAGTTACATGGCTATGGCTACACCTTC,CSAPTGKELHGYGYTF
TRBJ1-6,.,15,.,TRBV20-1,TGCAGTGCTACCGTGGAGGACGGTGGAAGTTTAACCCTCCACTTT,CSATVEDGGSLTLHF
TRBJ2-1,.,15,TRBD2,TRBV20-1,TGCAGTGCTCCAGCCTGGCTAGCGGGATACAATGAGCAGTTCTTC,CSAPAWLAGYNEQFF
TRBJ2-5,.,14,.,TRBV7-6,TGTGCCAGCAGCTTGGGACCTTTGCAAGAGACCCAGTACTTC,CASSLGPLQETQYF
TRBJ1-1,.,16,.,TRBV7-2,TGTGCCAGCAGCCAGCGACAGTTTTCGGTGAACACTGAAGCTTTCTTT,CASSQRQFSVNTEAFF
TRBJ2-1,.,14,.,TRBV4-2,TGTGCCAGCAGCCAAGTTAGTGGGGACAATGAGCAGTTCTTC,CASSQVSGDNEQFF
TRBJ2-5,.,15,.,TRBV6-5,TGTGCCAGCAGTTCCATTCGTGGGGGACCCGAGACCCAGTACTTC,CASSSIRGGPETQYF
TRBJ2-7,.,14,.,TRBV20-1,TGCAGTGCTAGAGCTATGACGCAGGGCTACGAGCAGTACTTC,CSARAMTQGYEQYF
TRBJ1-5,.,17,.,TRBV6-2/TRBV6-3,TGTGCCAGCGGGCAAGACACCATCCTACATAGCAATCAGCCCCAGCATTTT,CASGQDTILHSNQPQHF
TRBJ1-2,few,17,.,TRBV9,TGTGCCAGCAGCGTACACCCAGGGATGGACGCTGGGTATGGCTACACCTTC,CASSVHPGMDAGYGYTF
TRBJ2-1,.,13,TRBD2,TRBV10-3,TGTGCCATCAGGGGAGGACTAGACCCTGAGCAGTTCTTC,CAIRGGLDPEQFF
TRBJ2-1,.,11,.,TRBV20-1,TGCAGCGCACATAACTACAATGAGCAGTTCTTC,CSAHNYNEQFF
TRBJ1-4,.,15,.,TRBV20-1,TGCAGTGCTAGTAACCCCCAGGGCCCGGGGGAAAAACTGTTTTTT,CSASNPQGPGEKLFF
TRBJ2-7,.,14,.,TRBV4-3,TGCGCCAGCAGCCATATACAGAGCTCCTACGAGCAGTACTTC,CASSHIQSSYEQYF
TRBJ2-1,.,15,TRBD2,TRBV6-4,TGTGCCAGCAGTGACCTTAGCGGGGGTGGCAATGAGCAGTTCTTC,CASSDLSGGGNEQFF
TRBJ2-3,.,16,TRBD1,TRBV5-1,TGCGCCAGCGGAACCCTACGGGGACAGGGGACAGATACGCAGTATTTT,CASGTLRGQGTDTQYF
TRBJ1-4,.,12,TRBD1,TRBV7-6,TGTGCCAGCAAAACAGGGGGCGGAAAACTGTTTTTT,CASKTGGGKLFF
TRBJ2-6,few,15,.,TRBV6-5,TGTGCCAGCAGTTACAGGGGATCTGGGGCCAACGTCCTGACTTTC,CASSYRGSGANVLTF
TRBJ2-7,.,18,TRBD1,TRBV25-1,TGTGCCAGCAGTGAATCAAGGGGGTGGACAGGGGGGACCTACGAGCAGTACTTC,CASSESRGWTGGTYEQYF
TRBJ2-7,.,17,.,TRBV5-1,TGCGCCAGCAGCTCCTCGGGGCAGGGAAGGAGCTCCTACGAGCAGTACTTC,CASSSSGQGRSSYEQYF
TRBJ2-2,.,14,.,TRBV5-1,TGCGCCAGCGGGGGGACACGGAACACCGGGGAGCTGTTTTTT,CASGGTRNTGELFF
TRBJ2-1,.,17,TRBD2,TRBV5-1,TGCGCCAGCAGCTTGGCCCCCCTAGCGGGGGTTTACAATGAGCAGTTCTTC,CASSLAPLAGVYNEQFF
TRBJ2-1,.,13,.,TRBV5-1,TGCGCCAGCAGCTTGGGCAAGGACCTCGGGAATTTCTTC,CASSLGKDLGNFF
TRBJ1-2,.,12,.,TRBV12-3/TRBV12-4,TGTGCCAGCAGTTTAAGGGCCGGTGGCTACACCTTC,CASSLRAGGYTF
TRBJ2-2,.,18,.,TRBV12-3/TRBV12-4,TGTGCCATCAGTTTAGCGAGCGTTGCAGGCTCGAACACCGGGGAGCTGTTTTTT,CAISLASVAGSNTGELFF
TRBJ2-7,.,15,.,TRBV7-2,TGTGCCAGCAGCTCGGTTGGTAGGGGCACCTACGAGCAGTACTTC,CASSSVGRGTYEQYF
TRBJ1-1,.,16,TRBD1,TRBV7-2,TGTGCCAGCAGCTTCGCGCTTCAGGGGGATGACACTGAAGCTTTCTTT,CASSFALQGDDTEAFF